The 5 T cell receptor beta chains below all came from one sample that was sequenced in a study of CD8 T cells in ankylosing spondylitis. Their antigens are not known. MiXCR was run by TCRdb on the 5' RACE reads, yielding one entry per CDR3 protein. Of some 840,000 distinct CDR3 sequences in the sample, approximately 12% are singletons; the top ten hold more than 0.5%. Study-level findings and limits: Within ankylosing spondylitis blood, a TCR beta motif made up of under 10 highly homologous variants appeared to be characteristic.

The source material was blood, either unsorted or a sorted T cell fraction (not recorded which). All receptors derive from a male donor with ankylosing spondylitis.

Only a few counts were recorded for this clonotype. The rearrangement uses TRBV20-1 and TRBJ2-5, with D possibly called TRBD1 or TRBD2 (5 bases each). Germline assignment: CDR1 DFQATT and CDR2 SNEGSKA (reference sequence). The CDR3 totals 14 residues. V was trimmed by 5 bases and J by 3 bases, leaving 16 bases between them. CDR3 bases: TGCAGTGCTGCTCAAGAGGGGCTAAAAGAGACCCAGTACTTC. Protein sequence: CSAAQEGLKETQYF.

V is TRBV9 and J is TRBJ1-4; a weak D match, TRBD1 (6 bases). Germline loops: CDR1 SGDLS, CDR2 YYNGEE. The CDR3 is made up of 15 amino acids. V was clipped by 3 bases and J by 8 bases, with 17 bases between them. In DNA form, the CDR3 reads TGTGCCAGCAGCGAGGGGACACGGTTGGGCGAAAAACTGTTTTTT. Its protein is CASSEGTRLGEKLFF.

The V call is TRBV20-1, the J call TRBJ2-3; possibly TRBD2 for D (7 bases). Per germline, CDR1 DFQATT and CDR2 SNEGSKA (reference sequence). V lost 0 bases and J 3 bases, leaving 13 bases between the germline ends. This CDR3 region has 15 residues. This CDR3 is CSAREPRGGTDTQYF. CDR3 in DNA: TGCAGTGCTAGAGAACCAAGGGGGGGAACAGATACGCAGTATTTT.

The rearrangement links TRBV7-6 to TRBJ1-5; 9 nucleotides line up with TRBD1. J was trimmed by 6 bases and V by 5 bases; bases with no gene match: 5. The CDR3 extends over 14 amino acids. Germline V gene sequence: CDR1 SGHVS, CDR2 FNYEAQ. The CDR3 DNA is TGTGCCAGCAGCCGGACAGGGGACGGTCAGCCCCAGCATTTT. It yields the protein CASSRTGDGQPQHF.

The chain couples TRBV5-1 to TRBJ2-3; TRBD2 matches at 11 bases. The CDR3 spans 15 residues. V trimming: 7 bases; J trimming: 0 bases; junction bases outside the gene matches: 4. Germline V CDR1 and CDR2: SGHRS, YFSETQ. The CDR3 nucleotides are TGCGCCAGCGGTTCTAGCGGGAGGAGCACAGATACGCAGTATTTT. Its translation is CASGSSGRSTDTQYF. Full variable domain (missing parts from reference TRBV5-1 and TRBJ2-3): KAGVTQTPRYLIKTRGQQVTLSCSPISGHRSVSWYQQTPGQGLQFLFEYFSETQRNKGNFPGRFSGRQFSNSRSEMNVSTLELGDSALYLCASGSSGRSTDTQYFGPGTRLTVL.